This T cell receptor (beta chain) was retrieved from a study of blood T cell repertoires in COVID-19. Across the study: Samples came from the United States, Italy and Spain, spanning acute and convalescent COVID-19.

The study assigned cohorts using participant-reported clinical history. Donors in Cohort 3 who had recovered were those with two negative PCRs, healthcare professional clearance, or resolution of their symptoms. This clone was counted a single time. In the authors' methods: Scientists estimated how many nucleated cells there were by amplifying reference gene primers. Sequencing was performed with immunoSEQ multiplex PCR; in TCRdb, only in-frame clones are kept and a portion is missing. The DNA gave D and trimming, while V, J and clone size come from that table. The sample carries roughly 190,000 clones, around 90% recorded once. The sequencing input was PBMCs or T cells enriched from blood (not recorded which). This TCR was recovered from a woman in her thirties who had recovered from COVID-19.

CDR3 coding DNA: TGCGCCAGCAGCCCGTCGTCAGTCGACTATGGCTACACCTTC. Amino acid sequence: CASSPSSVDYGYTF. J is TRBJ1-2 and V is TRBV5-1; no firm D call. The CDR3 is made up of 14 amino acids. V lost 4 bases and J lost 3, with 13 bases in between. Germline V lookup: CDR1 SGHRS, CDR2 YFSETQ.